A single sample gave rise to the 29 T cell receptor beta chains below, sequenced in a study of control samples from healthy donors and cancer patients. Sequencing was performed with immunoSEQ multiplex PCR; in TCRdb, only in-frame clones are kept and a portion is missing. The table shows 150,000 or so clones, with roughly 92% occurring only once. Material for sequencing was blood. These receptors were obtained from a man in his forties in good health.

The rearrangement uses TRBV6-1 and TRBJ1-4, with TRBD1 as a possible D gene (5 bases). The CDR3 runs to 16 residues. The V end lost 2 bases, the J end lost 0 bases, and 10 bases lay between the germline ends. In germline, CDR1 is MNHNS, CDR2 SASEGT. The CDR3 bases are TGTGCCAGCAGTGAAAGGGTGGGGGCAACTAATGAAAAACTGTTTTTT. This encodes CASSERVGATNEKLFF.

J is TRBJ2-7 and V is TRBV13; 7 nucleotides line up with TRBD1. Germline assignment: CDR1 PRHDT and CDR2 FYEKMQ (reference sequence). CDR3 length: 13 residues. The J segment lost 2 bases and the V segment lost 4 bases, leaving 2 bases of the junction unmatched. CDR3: CASSSGTAYEQYF. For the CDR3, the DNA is TGTGCCAGCAGCTCCGGGACAGCCTACGAGCAGTACTTC.

CDR3: CASSYTKTSYEQYF. DNA for the CDR3: TGTGCCAGCAGTTACACCAAAACATCCTACGAGCAGTACTTC. The V gene is TRBV6-6, the J gene TRBJ2-7; D gene ambiguous. The CDR3 loop spans 14 amino acids. Germline V gives CDR1 MNHNY, CDR2 SVGAGI (reference sequence). V lost 2 bases to trimming and J lost 1 base, with 9 bases between them.

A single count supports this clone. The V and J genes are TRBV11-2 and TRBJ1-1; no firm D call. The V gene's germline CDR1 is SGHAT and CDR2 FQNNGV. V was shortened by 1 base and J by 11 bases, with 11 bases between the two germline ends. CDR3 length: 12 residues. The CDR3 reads CASSLVALRAFF. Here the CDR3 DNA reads TGTGCCAGCAGCTTAGTTGCCTTAAGGGCTTTCTTT. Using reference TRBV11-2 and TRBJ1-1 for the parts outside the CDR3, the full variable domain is EAGVAQSPRYKIIEKRQSVAFWCNPISGHATLYWYQQILGQGPKLLIQFQNNGVVDDSQLPKDRFSAERLKGVDSTLKIQPAKLEDSAVYLCASSLVALRAFFGQGTRLTVV.

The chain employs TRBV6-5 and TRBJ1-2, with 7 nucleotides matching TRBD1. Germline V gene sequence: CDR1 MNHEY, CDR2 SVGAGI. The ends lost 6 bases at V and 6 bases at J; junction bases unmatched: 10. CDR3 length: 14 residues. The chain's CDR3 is CASSSGGKSDGYTF. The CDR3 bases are TGTGCCAGCAGCTCAGGGGGAAAATCCGATGGCTACACCTTC.

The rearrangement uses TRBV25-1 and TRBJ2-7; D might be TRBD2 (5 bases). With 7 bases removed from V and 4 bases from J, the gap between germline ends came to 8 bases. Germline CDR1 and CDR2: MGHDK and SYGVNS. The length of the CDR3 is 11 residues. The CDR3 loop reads CASTSGYEQYF. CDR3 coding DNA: TGTGCCAGCACTTCGGGGTACGAGCAGTACTTC.

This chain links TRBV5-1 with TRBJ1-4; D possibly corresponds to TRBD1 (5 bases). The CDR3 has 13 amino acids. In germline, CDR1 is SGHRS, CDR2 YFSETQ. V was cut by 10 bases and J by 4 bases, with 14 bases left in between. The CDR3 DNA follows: TGCGCCTCCCAGAGGGGTTTTAATGAAAAACTGTTTTTT. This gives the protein CASQRGFNEKLFF.

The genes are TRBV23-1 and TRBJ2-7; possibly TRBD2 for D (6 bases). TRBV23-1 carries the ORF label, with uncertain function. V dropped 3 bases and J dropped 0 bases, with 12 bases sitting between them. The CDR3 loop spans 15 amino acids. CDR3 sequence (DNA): TGCGCCAGCAGTCATAGCGGTTACCTCTCCTACGAGCAGTACTTC. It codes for CASSHSGYLSYEQYF.

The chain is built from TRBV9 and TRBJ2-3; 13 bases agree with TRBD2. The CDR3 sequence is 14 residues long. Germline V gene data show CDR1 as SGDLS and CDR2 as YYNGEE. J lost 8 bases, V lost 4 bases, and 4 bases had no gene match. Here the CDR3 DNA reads TGTGCCAGCAGCCTACGGACTAGCGGGGGTACGCAGTATTTT. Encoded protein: CASSLRTSGGTQYF. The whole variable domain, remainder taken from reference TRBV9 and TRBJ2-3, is DSGVTQTPKHLITATGQRVTLRCSPRSGDLSVYWYQQSLDQGLQFLIQYYNGEERAKGNILERFSAQQFPDLHSELNLSSLELGDSALYFCASSLRTSGGTQYFGPGTRLTVL.

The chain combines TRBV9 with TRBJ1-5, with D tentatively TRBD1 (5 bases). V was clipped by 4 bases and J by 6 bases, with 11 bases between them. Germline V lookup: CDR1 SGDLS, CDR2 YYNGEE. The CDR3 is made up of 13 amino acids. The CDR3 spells CASSSQGGQPQHF. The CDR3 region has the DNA TGTGCCAGCAGCTCCCAGGGAGGTCAGCCCCAGCATTTT.

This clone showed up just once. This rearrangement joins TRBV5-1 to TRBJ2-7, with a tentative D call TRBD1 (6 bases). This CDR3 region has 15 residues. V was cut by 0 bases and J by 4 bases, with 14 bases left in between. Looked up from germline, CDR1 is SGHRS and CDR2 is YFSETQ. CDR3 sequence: CASSLVTGREYEQYF. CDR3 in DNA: TGCGCCAGCAGCTTGGTAACAGGGCGCGAGTACGAGCAGTACTTC.

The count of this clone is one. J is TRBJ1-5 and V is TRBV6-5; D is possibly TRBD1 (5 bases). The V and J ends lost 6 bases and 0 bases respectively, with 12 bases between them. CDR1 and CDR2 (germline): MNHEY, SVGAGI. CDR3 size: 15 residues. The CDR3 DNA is TGTGCCAGCAGCGGGGGGGGGTTTAGCAATCAGCCCCAGCATTTT. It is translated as CASSGGGFSNQPQHF.

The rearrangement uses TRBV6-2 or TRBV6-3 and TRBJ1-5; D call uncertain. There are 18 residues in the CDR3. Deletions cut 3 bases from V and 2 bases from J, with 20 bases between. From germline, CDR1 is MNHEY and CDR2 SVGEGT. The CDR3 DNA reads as TGTGCCAGCAGTTATTTTACACCAAAGGCCTATGGCAATCAGCCCCAGCATTTT. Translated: CASSYFTPKAYGNQPQHF.

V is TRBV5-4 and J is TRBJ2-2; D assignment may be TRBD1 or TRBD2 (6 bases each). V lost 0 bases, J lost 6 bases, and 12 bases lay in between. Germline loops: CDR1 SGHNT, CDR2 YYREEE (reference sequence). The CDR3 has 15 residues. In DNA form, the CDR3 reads TGTGCCAGCAGCTTGGCGGGGGCCGAGGCCGGGGAGCTGTTTTTT. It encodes CASSLAGAEAGELFF.

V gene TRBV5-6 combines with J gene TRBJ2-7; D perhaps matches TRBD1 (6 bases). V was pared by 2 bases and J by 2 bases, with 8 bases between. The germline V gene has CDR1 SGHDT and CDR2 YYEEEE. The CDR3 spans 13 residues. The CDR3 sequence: CASSFGDTYEQYF. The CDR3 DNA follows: TGTGCCAGCAGCTTCGGGGACACCTACGAGCAGTACTTC.

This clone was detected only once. Here the CDR3 reads CASSPGGDTGELFF. As DNA, the CDR3 is TGTGCCAGCTCACCGGGGGGCGACACCGGGGAGCTGTTTTTT. The chain uses TRBV18 and TRBJ2-2; either TRBD1 or TRBD2 may fit D (6 bases each). From germline, CDR1 is KGHSH and CDR2 LQKENI. The CDR3 is made up of 14 amino acids. Trimming took 3 bases from V and 3 from J, leaving 8 bases between them.

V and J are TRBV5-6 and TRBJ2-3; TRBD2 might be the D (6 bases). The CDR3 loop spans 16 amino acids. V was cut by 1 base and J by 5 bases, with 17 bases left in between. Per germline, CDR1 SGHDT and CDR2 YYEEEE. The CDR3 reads CASSLLWSGGGDTQYF. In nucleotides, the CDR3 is TGTGCCAGCAGCTTGTTATGGTCCGGGGGAGGAGATACGCAGTATTTT.

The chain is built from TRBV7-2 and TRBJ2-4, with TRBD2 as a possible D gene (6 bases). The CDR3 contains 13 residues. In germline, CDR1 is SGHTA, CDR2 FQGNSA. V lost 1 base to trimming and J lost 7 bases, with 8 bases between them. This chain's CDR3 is CASSLEGGNIQYF. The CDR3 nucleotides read TGTGCCAGCAGCTTAGAGGGAGGTAACATTCAGTACTTC.

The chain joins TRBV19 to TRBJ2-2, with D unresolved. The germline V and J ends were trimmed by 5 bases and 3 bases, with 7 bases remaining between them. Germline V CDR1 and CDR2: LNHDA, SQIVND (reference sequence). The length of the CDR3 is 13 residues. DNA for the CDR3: TGTGCCAGTAGTGGGATCTACACCGGGGAGCTGTTTTTT. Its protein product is CASSGIYTGELFF.

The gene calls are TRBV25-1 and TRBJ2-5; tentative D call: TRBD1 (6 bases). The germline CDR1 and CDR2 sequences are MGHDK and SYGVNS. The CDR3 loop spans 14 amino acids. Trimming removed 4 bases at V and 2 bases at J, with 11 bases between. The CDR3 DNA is TGTGCCAGCAGTGTTATAGGACAGCAAGAGACCCAGTACTTC. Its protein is CASSVIGQQETQYF.

The CDR3 DNA sequence: TGTGCCAGCAGTTTATTCGGAGGGAATTACGACTATGGCTACACCTTC. It encodes CASSLFGGNYDYGYTF. This rearrangement joins TRBV28 to TRBJ1-2; D gene unclear. Trimming took off 1 base at V and 3 bases at J, with 15 bases between the two ends. The CDR3 is 16 amino acids. CDR1 and CDR2 (germline): MDHEN, SYDVKM.

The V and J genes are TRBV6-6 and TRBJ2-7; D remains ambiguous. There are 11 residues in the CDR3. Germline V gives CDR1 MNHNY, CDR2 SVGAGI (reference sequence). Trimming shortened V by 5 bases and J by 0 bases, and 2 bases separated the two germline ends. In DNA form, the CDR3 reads TGTGCCAGCAGTCCCTCCTACGAGCAGTACTTC. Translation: CASSPSYEQYF.

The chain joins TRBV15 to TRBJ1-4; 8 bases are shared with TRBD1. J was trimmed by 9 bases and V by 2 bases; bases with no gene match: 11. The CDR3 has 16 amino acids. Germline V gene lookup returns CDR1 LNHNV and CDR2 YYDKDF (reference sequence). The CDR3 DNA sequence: TGTGCCACCAGCAGAACCGAGACCAGGGGGCTGAAAAAACTGTTTTTT. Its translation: CATSRTETRGLKKLFF.

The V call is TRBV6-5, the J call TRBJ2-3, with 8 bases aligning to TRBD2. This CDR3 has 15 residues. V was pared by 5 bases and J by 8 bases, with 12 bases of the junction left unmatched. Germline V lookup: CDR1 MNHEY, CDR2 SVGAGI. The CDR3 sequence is CASSPTSGSGGTQYF. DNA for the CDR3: TGTGCCAGCAGTCCGACGAGCGGGAGCGGCGGTACGCAGTATTTT.

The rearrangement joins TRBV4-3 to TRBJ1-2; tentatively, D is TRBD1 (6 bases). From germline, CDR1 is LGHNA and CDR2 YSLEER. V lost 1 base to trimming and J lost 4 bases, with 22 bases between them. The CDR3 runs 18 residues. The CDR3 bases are TGCGCCAGCAGCCAAGCGTTATGGGGGCAGGGCCTGCCCTATGGCTACACCTTC. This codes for CASSQALWGQGLPYGYTF.

CDR3 protein: CASSYQETQYF. The CDR3 bases are TGTGCCAGCAGCTACCAAGAGACCCAGTACTTC. This chain uses TRBV5-6 with TRBJ2-5; D call uncertain. Germline CDR1 reads SGHDT; CDR2 reads YYEEEE. V was clipped by 3 bases and J by 0 bases, with 0 bases between them. The CDR3 runs 11 residues. Based on the CDR3 plus reference TRBV5-6 and TRBJ2-5, the full variable domain is DAGVTQSPTHLIKTRGQQVTLRCSPKSGHDTVSWYQQALGQGPQFIFQYYEEEERQRGNFPDRFSGHQFPNYSSELNVNALLLGDSALYLCASSYQETQYFGPGTRLLVL.

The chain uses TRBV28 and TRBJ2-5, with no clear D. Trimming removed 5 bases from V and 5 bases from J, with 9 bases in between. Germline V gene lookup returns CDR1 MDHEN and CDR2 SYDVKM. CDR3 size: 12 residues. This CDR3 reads CASSPLFETQYF. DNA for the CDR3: TGTGCCAGCAGTCCCTTATTTGAGACCCAGTACTTC. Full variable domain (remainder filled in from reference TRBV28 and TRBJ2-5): DVKVTQSSRYLVKRTGEKVFLECVQDMDHENMFWYRQDPGLGLRLIYFSYDVKMKEKGDIPEGYSVSREKKERFSLILESASTNQTSMYLCASSPLFETQYFGPGTRLLVL.

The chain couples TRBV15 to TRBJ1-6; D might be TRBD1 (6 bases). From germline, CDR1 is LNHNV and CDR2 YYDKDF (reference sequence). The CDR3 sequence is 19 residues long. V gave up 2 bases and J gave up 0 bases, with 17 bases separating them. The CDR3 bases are TGTGCCACCAGCAGACCATTACACAGGGATAGCTCCTATAATTCACCCCTCCACTTT. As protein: CATSRPLHRDSSYNSPLHF.

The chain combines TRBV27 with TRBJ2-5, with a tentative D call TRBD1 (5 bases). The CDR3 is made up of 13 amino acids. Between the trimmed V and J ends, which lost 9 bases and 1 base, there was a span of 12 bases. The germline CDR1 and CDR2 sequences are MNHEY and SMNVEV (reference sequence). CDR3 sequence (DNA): TGTGCCAGTAGTGGGGCGGTCCAAGAGACCCAGTACTTC. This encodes CASSGAVQETQYF.